The clone carrying this T cell receptor beta chain was counted a single time. Sequencing was performed with immunoSEQ multiplex PCR; in TCRdb, only in-frame clones are kept and a portion is missing. Among 110,000 to 150,000 clones listed, around 94% were seen once. The sample originates from a study of control samples from healthy donors and cancer patients. Trimming removed 1 base from V and 0 bases from J, with 12 bases in between. The CDR3 runs to 16 residues. The germline gives CDR1 MNHNS, CDR2 SASEGT. The TCR was taken from a man in his forties in good health. This sequence joins TRBV6-1 and TRBJ1-2; D ambiguous. The sequenced sample consisted of blood. The CDR3 region is CASSEGVPGPNYGYTF. CDR3 nucleotides: TGTGCCAGCAGTGAAGGAGTCCCGGGCCCTAACTATGGCTACACCTTC.